This TCR beta chain was captured by sequencing in a study of blood T cell repertoires in COVID-19. Background on the study: Sites across the United States, Italy and Spain contributed samples from acute and convalescent COVID-19. PBMCs, B-cell-depleted T cells, or T cells were the source of the cDNA or gDNA that made up the material.

As processed by the authors: Reference gene primer amplification gave estimated nucleated cell counts. Clones were read by immunoSEQ multiplex PCR, and TCRdb kept only the in-frame ones, dropping some. V and J calls and clone size are copied from that table; D and trimming were computed from the DNA. The table has about 220,000 clones, more than 65% seen once. Sequenced material: peripheral blood. The sequence was collected from a woman aged 55-75 years with acute or convalescent COVID-19.

CDR3 amino acids: CASSMRAPTGGTEAFF. Here the CDR3 DNA reads TGTGCCAGTAGTATGAGGGCTCCGACAGGCGGCACTGAAGCTTTCTTT. The chain combines TRBV19 with TRBJ1-1, with a tentative D call TRBD1 (6 bases). The germline V and J ends were trimmed by 3 bases and 4 bases, with 18 bases remaining between them. The CDR3 covers 16 residues. CDR1 and CDR2 from the germline V gene are LNHDA and SQIVND (reference sequence).